This T cell receptor beta chain was recovered during a study of T-cell reconstitution after alpha-beta-depleted transplantation in children. V was cut by 6 bases and J by 4 bases, with 13 bases left in between. Germline V gene lookup returns CDR1 MNHEY and CDR2 SVGEGT. The CDR3 is 14 amino acids. During its preparation, the TCRbeta library received unique molecular identifiers. MiXCR, applied by TCRdb to the PCR reads, yields one record per CDR3 protein. The profile shows around 120,000 distinct CDR3 sequences, 20% to 25% of them singletons. This chain joins TRBV6-2 or TRBV6-3 and TRBJ2-1; no firm D call. The receptor was derived from a male patient under 10 years old who had a stem cell transplant for chronic granulomatous disease, so the T cells may come from the graft donor. The source was PBMCs, mostly from graft donor cells, collected 180 days after TCRalphabeta/CD19-depleted stem cell transplant. The CDR3 nucleotides read TGTGCCAGCAGCAAGTTTACAGTATACAATGAGCAGTTCTTC. Amino acid sequence: CASSKFTVYNEQFF.